Many counts were recorded for the clone carrying this TCR beta chain. The antigen remains unidentified. The germline V gene has CDR1 SGHAT and CDR2 FQNNGV. The CDR3 is 14 residues long. The germline V and J ends were trimmed by 5 bases and 4 bases, with 14 bases remaining between them. Amplified regions were TCR beta CDR3 sequences from RNA transcripts. Primed by the HTBI set, a first-round RT-PCR was run on the TCR CDR3. TCRdb passed the multiplex PCR reads through MiXCR, listing each CDR3 protein once. The profile shows about 520,000 distinct CDR3 sequences, under 25% of them singletons. Clinical symptoms, serum thyroxine and TRAb, thyroid ultrasound and orbital computed tomography together formed the diagnostic basis. The record originates from a study of T cells in Graves' hyperthyroidism and ophthalmopathy. General study points: Prediction of ophthalmopathy progression came a median approximately 7 months pre-onset. Researchers found most expanded thyroid clonotypes above 0.001 in blood as well. Ophthalmopathy cases were set apart from stable hyperthyroidism by a 13 V-J model.

The chain is built from TRBV11-2 and TRBJ1-2; D is possibly TRBD1 (5 bases). The sequence derives from a man aged 18 to 35 with Graves' hyperthyroidism. Sample: blood. DNA for the CDR3: TGTGCCAGCAGCCCCGGGCAGGGAATCTATGGCTACACCTTC. It specifies CASSPGQGIYGYTF.